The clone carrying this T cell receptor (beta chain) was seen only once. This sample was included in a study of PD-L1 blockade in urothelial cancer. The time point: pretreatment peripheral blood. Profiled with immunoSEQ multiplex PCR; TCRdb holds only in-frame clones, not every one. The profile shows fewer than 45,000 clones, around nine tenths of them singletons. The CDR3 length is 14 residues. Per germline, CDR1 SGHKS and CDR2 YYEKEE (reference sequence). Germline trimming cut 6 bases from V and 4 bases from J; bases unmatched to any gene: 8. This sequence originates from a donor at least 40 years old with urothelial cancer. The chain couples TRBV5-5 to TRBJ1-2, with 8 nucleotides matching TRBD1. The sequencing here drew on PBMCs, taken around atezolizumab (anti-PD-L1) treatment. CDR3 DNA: TGTGCCAGCATCCTGGACAGGGTCGGCTATGGCTACACCTTC. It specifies CASILDRVGYGYTF. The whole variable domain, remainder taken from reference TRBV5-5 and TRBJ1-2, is DAGVTQSPTHLIKTRGQQVTLRCSPISGHKSVSWYQQVLGQGPQFIFQYYEKEERGRGNFPDRFSARQFPNYSSELNVNALLLGDSALYLCASILDRVGYGYTFGSGTRLTVV.